This T cell receptor (beta chain) was recorded in a study of blood T cell repertoires in COVID-19. For the study at large: Acute and convalescent COVID-19 samples came from the United States, Italy and Spain. The analysed material was cDNA or gDNA that came from T cells, B-cell-depleted T cells, or PBMCs.

The CDR3 covers 13 residues. J lost 4 bases, V lost 3 bases, and 3 bases had no gene match. Germline CDR1 is ENHRY and CDR2 is SYGVKD. Assay used: immunoSEQ multiplex PCR; TCRdb lists only in-frame clones, some missing. Of about 130,000 clones in the sample, over 75% are singletons; the top ten hold approximately 8.7%. This chain uses TRBV10-3 with TRBJ2-7; 7 bases are shared with TRBD1. Material: peripheral blood. The TCR sequence derives from a man in his forties with active or convalescent COVID-19. The CDR3 is CAISDTGDYEQYF. The CDR3 DNA follows: TGTGCCATCAGTGACACAGGGGATTACGAGCAGTACTTC.